The rows below give T cell receptor beta chains drawn from one sample of a study of brain T cells in children with intractable seizures. TCRdb's copy holds only in-frame clones and misses some; the assay was immunoSEQ multiplex PCR. The table has about 340,000 clones, roughly 92% seen once. The sample was peripheral blood, taken 5 to 6 months after surgery. Receptor source: a boy younger than two with tuberous sclerosis and intractable seizures. The CDR3 runs from the conserved cysteine through the conserved F or W. Each record gives: V gene, D gene, CDR3 length, J gene, clone size, CDR3 protein, CDR3 DNA. The D gene is left open where the match is weak. Clone size is not always given. Where it is, it says once, few, many or a class for expanded clones.

V gene: TRBV7-8
D gene: .
CDR3 length: 15
J gene: TRBJ1-3
clone size: .
CDR3 protein: CASSLDPPGGNTIYF
CDR3 DNA: TGTGCCAGCAGCTTAGACCCTCCGGGCGGAAACACCATATATTTT

V gene: TRBV6-1
D gene: .
CDR3 length: 14
J gene: TRBJ2-7
clone size: .
CDR3 protein: CASSEQAGSYEQYF
CDR3 DNA: TGTGCCAGCAGTGAACAGGCAGGGAGCTACGAGCAGTACTTC

V gene: TRBV6-1
D gene: .
CDR3 length: 15
J gene: TRBJ1-2
clone size: .
CDR3 protein: CASSEPKTGLRGYTF
CDR3 DNA: TGTGCCAGCAGTGAACCTAAGACAGGCTTGCGAGGCTACACCTTC

V gene: TRBV6-5
D gene: .
CDR3 length: 15
J gene: TRBJ1-4
clone size: .
CDR3 protein: CASRLQQGINEKLFF
CDR3 DNA: TGTGCCAGCAGGCTCCAACAGGGTATTAATGAAAAACTGTTTTTT

V gene: TRBV18
D gene: TRBD2
CDR3 length: 15
J gene: TRBJ2-1
clone size: .
CDR3 protein: CASSDLLAGTDEQFF
CDR3 DNA: TGTGCCAGCTCGGACCTACTAGCGGGGACGGATGAGCAGTTCTTC

V gene: TRBV11-3
D gene: .
CDR3 length: 14
J gene: TRBJ2-4
clone size: .
CDR3 protein: CASSPGTAKNIQYF
CDR3 DNA: TGTGCCAGCAGCCCCGGGACGGCTAAAAACATTCAGTACTTC

V gene: TRBV5-1
D gene: .
CDR3 length: 17
J gene: TRBJ1-1
clone size: .
CDR3 protein: CASSLEGRVHPGAEAFF
CDR3 DNA: TGCGCCAGCAGCTTGGAGGGCAGAGTTCACCCTGGGGCTGAAGCTTTCTTT

V gene: TRBV19
D gene: .
CDR3 length: 14
J gene: TRBJ1-5
clone size: few
CDR3 protein: CASSLKRGNQPQHF
CDR3 DNA: TGTGCCAGTAGCCTTAAGAGGGGGAATCAGCCCCAGCATTTT

V gene: TRBV5-1
D gene: .
CDR3 length: 14
J gene: TRBJ2-1
clone size: .
CDR3 protein: CASSLNSEGYEQFF
CDR3 DNA: TGCGCCAGCAGCTTGAATAGTGAGGGCTATGAGCAGTTCTTC

V gene: TRBV6-2/TRBV6-3
D gene: TRBD2
CDR3 length: 18
J gene: TRBJ2-3
clone size: .
CDR3 protein: CASSYSSGGAPSTDTQYF
CDR3 DNA: TGTGCCAGCAGTTACAGTAGCGGGGGGGCCCCTAGCACAGATACGCAGTATTTT

V gene: TRBV11-2
D gene: TRBD2
CDR3 length: 16
J gene: TRBJ2-5
clone size: .
CDR3 protein: CASSRAGSGAQETQYF
CDR3 DNA: TGTGCCAGCAGCCGAGCGGGTAGCGGGGCACAAGAGACCCAGTACTTC

V gene: TRBV12-3/TRBV12-4
D gene: .
CDR3 length: 13
J gene: TRBJ2-7
clone size: .
CDR3 protein: CASSLDSLYEQYF
CDR3 DNA: TGTGCCAGCAGTTTGGACAGCCTCTACGAGCAGTACTTC

V gene: TRBV5-6
D gene: .
CDR3 length: 12
J gene: TRBJ1-4
clone size: .
CDR3 protein: CASSFVNEKLFF
CDR3 DNA: TGTGCCAGCAGCTTCGTTAATGAAAAACTGTTTTTT

V gene: TRBV11-2
D gene: .
CDR3 length: 14
J gene: TRBJ1-1
clone size: .
CDR3 protein: CASSLRGANTEAFF
CDR3 DNA: TGTGCCAGCAGCTTAAGGGGGGCGAACACTGAAGCTTTCTTT

V gene: TRBV14
D gene: TRBD1
CDR3 length: 19
J gene: TRBJ2-7
clone size: few
CDR3 protein: CASSQENFKRTGIPYEQYF
CDR3 DNA: TGTGCCAGCAGCCAAGAAAATTTTAAGAGGACAGGGATACCCTACGAGCAGTACTTC

V gene: TRBV3-1/TRBV3-2
D gene: .
CDR3 length: 15
J gene: TRBJ1-1
clone size: once
CDR3 protein: CASSQAGTGNTEAFF
CDR3 DNA: TGTGCCAGCAGCCAAGCAGGGACCGGGAACACTGAAGCTTTCTTT

V gene: TRBV19
D gene: TRBD1
CDR3 length: 13
J gene: TRBJ2-7
clone size: .
CDR3 protein: CARRQGSSYEQYF
CDR3 DNA: TGTGCCAGAAGACAGGGGAGCTCCTACGAGCAGTACTTC

V gene: TRBV11-2
D gene: TRBD2
CDR3 length: 16
J gene: TRBJ2-7
clone size: .
CDR3 protein: CASSLVGGTSSYEQYF
CDR3 DNA: TGTGCCAGCAGCTTAGTGGGGGGGACTAGCTCCTACGAGCAGTACTTC

V gene: TRBV5-6
D gene: .
CDR3 length: 12
J gene: TRBJ2-3
clone size: .
CDR3 protein: CASSLGYDTQYF
CDR3 DNA: TGTGCCAGCAGCTTGGGTTACGATACGCAGTATTTT

V gene: TRBV9
D gene: TRBD1
CDR3 length: 15
J gene: TRBJ1-5
clone size: .
CDR3 protein: CASSPGQGTNQPQHF
CDR3 DNA: TGTGCCAGCAGCCCAGGACAGGGTACCAATCAGCCCCAGCATTTT

V gene: TRBV9
D gene: .
CDR3 length: 15
J gene: TRBJ2-5
clone size: .
CDR3 protein: CASSVAVKESETQYF
CDR3 DNA: TGTGCCAGCAGCGTAGCCGTCAAAGAGTCAGAGACCCAGTACTTC

V gene: TRBV25-1
D gene: .
CDR3 length: 14
J gene: TRBJ1-5
clone size: .
CDR3 protein: CASSEWGTNQPQHF
CDR3 DNA: TGTGCCAGCAGTGAATGGGGGACGAATCAGCCCCAGCATTTT

V gene: TRBV20-1
D gene: .
CDR3 length: 11
J gene: TRBJ1-5
clone size: once
CDR3 protein: CSASSELPQHF
CDR3 DNA: TGCAGTGCTAGTTCCGAGCTTCCCCAGCATTTT

V gene: TRBV30
D gene: .
CDR3 length: 12
J gene: TRBJ2-7
clone size: .
CDR3 protein: CASTTGTYEQYF
CDR3 DNA: TGTGCCTCTACCACAGGTACCTACGAGCAGTACTTC

V gene: TRBV27
D gene: .
CDR3 length: 17
J gene: TRBJ2-1
clone size: .
CDR3 protein: CASSMDYPGGSYNEQFF
CDR3 DNA: TGTGCCAGCAGTATGGACTACCCCGGGGGTTCCTACAATGAGCAGTTCTTC

V gene: TRBV6-2/TRBV6-3
D gene: .
CDR3 length: 13
J gene: TRBJ2-2
clone size: .
CDR3 protein: CASSYPDPGELFF
CDR3 DNA: TGTGCCAGCAGTTACCCTGATCCCGGGGAGCTGTTTTTT

V gene: TRBV6-5
D gene: .
CDR3 length: 12
J gene: TRBJ1-2
clone size: .
CDR3 protein: CASRATPYGYTF
CDR3 DNA: TGTGCCAGCAGGGCGACACCCTATGGCTACACCTTC

V gene: TRBV7-9
D gene: TRBD2
CDR3 length: 14
J gene: TRBJ2-2
clone size: .
CDR3 protein: CASVGAGGTGELFF
CDR3 DNA: TGTGCCAGCGTCGGGGCGGGAGGCACCGGGGAGCTGTTTTTT

V gene: TRBV5-1
D gene: TRBD2
CDR3 length: 14
J gene: TRBJ2-3
clone size: once
CDR3 protein: CASILAGAPDTQYF
CDR3 DNA: TGCGCCAGCATACTAGCGGGAGCCCCAGATACGCAGTATTTT

V gene: TRBV24-1
D gene: .
CDR3 length: 12
J gene: TRBJ2-4
clone size: once
CDR3 protein: CATSDSQDIQYF
CDR3 DNA: TGTGCCACCAGTGATTCACAAGACATTCAGTACTTC

V gene: TRBV5-4
D gene: .
CDR3 length: 14
J gene: TRBJ2-5
clone size: .
CDR3 protein: CATSRADDMETQYF
CDR3 DNA: TGTGCCACCTCGAGGGCCGACGACATGGAGACCCAGTACTTC

V gene: TRBV7-9
D gene: .
CDR3 length: 16
J gene: TRBJ1-1
clone size: .
CDR3 protein: CASRKGVYYGNTEAFF
CDR3 DNA: TGTGCCAGCCGAAAGGGAGTATACTACGGGAACACTGAAGCTTTCTTT

V gene: TRBV7-9
D gene: .
CDR3 length: 13
J gene: TRBJ2-7
clone size: .
CDR3 protein: CASSPRDGYEQYF
CDR3 DNA: TGTGCCAGCAGCCCCCGGGATGGGTACGAGCAGTACTTC

V gene: TRBV28
D gene: .
CDR3 length: 16
J gene: TRBJ2-3
clone size: .
CDR3 protein: CASSFSWETSTDTQYF
CDR3 DNA: TGTGCCAGCAGTTTTAGTTGGGAAACCAGCACAGATACGCAGTATTTT

V gene: TRBV6-6
D gene: .
CDR3 length: 13
J gene: TRBJ1-4
clone size: .
CDR3 protein: CASSYYEEEKLFF
CDR3 DNA: TGTGCCAGCAGTTACTATGAGGAGGAAAAACTGTTTTTT

V gene: TRBV28
D gene: TRBD1
CDR3 length: 17
J gene: TRBJ2-4
clone size: .
CDR3 protein: CASSLRGRLLAKNIQYF
CDR3 DNA: TGTGCCAGCAGTTTGAGGGGGCGACTCCTAGCCAAAAACATTCAGTACTTC

V gene: TRBV13
D gene: .
CDR3 length: 13
J gene: TRBJ2-2
clone size: .
CDR3 protein: CASSLWAAGELFF
CDR3 DNA: TGTGCCAGCAGCTTGTGGGCGGCCGGGGAGCTGTTTTTT

V gene: TRBV12-3/TRBV12-4
D gene: .
CDR3 length: 13
J gene: TRBJ1-2
clone size: .
CDR3 protein: CASSDPGSYGYTF
CDR3 DNA: TGTGCCAGCAGTGACCCGGGTAGCTATGGCTACACCTTC

V gene: TRBV25-1
D gene: .
CDR3 length: 14
J gene: TRBJ1-2
clone size: once
CDR3 protein: CASSEFSEGHGYTF
CDR3 DNA: TGTGCCAGCAGTGAATTCAGCGAAGGTCATGGCTACACCTTC

V gene: TRBV5-6
D gene: TRBD2
CDR3 length: 18
J gene: TRBJ2-1
clone size: .
CDR3 protein: CASSWGLAGGPSYNEQFF
CDR3 DNA: TGTGCCAGCAGCTGGGGACTAGCGGGAGGGCCATCCTACAATGAGCAGTTCTTC

V gene: TRBV7-9
D gene: TRBD1
CDR3 length: 15
J gene: TRBJ2-7
clone size: .
CDR3 protein: CASSLVRGPAYEQYF
CDR3 DNA: TGTGCCAGCAGCTTAGTAAGGGGGCCCGCCTACGAGCAGTACTTC

V gene: TRBV5-1
D gene: TRBD2
CDR3 length: 15
J gene: TRBJ2-5
clone size: .
CDR3 protein: CASTSLAGTWETQYF
CDR3 DNA: TGCGCCAGCACCTCTCTAGCGGGGACGTGGGAGACCCAGTACTTC

V gene: TRBV10-2
D gene: .
CDR3 length: 14
J gene: TRBJ2-7
clone size: once
CDR3 protein: CASSDQGHFYEQYF
CDR3 DNA: TGCGCCAGCAGTGACCAGGGACACTTCTACGAGCAGTACTTC

V gene: TRBV9
D gene: .
CDR3 length: 13
J gene: TRBJ1-3
clone size: .
CDR3 protein: CASSVNSGNTIYF
CDR3 DNA: TGTGCCAGCAGCGTTAACTCTGGAAACACCATATATTTT

V gene: TRBV30
D gene: TRBD1
CDR3 length: 11
J gene: TRBJ2-7
clone size: .
CDR3 protein: CAWGDSYEQYF
CDR3 DNA: TGTGCCTGGGGGGACAGCTACGAGCAGTACTTC

V gene: TRBV25-1
D gene: .
CDR3 length: 14
J gene: TRBJ2-7
clone size: .
CDR3 protein: CASSESPGAHEQYF
CDR3 DNA: TGTGCCAGCAGTGAATCTCCAGGGGCCCACGAGCAGTACTTC

V gene: TRBV11-2
D gene: .
CDR3 length: 13
J gene: TRBJ1-1
clone size: .
CDR3 protein: CASSPYSDTEAFF
CDR3 DNA: TGTGCCAGCAGCCCGTACTCGGACACTGAAGCTTTCTTT

V gene: TRBV2
D gene: .
CDR3 length: 10
J gene: TRBJ1-1
clone size: .
CDR3 protein: CARPPELAFF
CDR3 DNA: TGTGCCCGTCCCCCCGAGTTAGCTTTCTTT

V gene: TRBV2
D gene: .
CDR3 length: 12
J gene: TRBJ1-1
clone size: .
CDR3 protein: CASINRDIEAFF
CDR3 DNA: TGTGCCAGCATTAACCGGGACATTGAAGCTTTCTTT

V gene: TRBV7-8
D gene: .
CDR3 length: 13
J gene: TRBJ1-2
clone size: .
CDR3 protein: CASSEPGAGGYTF
CDR3 DNA: TGTGCCAGCAGCGAACCAGGGGCTGGTGGCTACACCTTC

V gene: TRBV5-1
D gene: TRBD1
CDR3 length: 14
J gene: TRBJ2-7
clone size: .
CDR3 protein: CASSLRDRTYEQYF
CDR3 DNA: TGCGCCAGCAGCTTAAGGGACAGGACTTACGAGCAGTACTTC

V gene: TRBV5-1
D gene: .
CDR3 length: 13
J gene: TRBJ2-1
clone size: .
CDR3 protein: CASSLVGVDEQFF
CDR3 DNA: TGCGCCAGCAGCTTGGTGGGCGTCGATGAGCAGTTCTTC

V gene: TRBV20-1
D gene: .
CDR3 length: 13
J gene: TRBJ2-5
clone size: .
CDR3 protein: CSASGGVRETQYF
CDR3 DNA: TGCAGTGCTAGTGGAGGAGTGAGGGAGACCCAGTACTTC

V gene: TRBV19
D gene: .
CDR3 length: 14
J gene: TRBJ1-3
clone size: .
CDR3 protein: CASSIWGTGNTIYF
CDR3 DNA: TGTGCCAGTAGTATATGGGGGACTGGAAACACCATATATTTT

V gene: TRBV19
D gene: .
CDR3 length: 15
J gene: TRBJ2-7
clone size: .
CDR3 protein: CASSPRDLRSYEQYF
CDR3 DNA: TGTGCCAGTAGTCCGCGGGACCTCAGATCCTACGAGCAGTACTTC

V gene: TRBV6-5
D gene: TRBD1
CDR3 length: 14
J gene: TRBJ1-1
clone size: .
CDR3 protein: CASRVRGQGTEAFF
CDR3 DNA: TGTGCCAGCAGGGTCAGGGGGCAGGGCACTGAAGCTTTCTTT

V gene: TRBV9
D gene: TRBD2
CDR3 length: 16
J gene: TRBJ2-3
clone size: .
CDR3 protein: CASSVVDSGGSDTQYF
CDR3 DNA: TGTGCCAGCAGCGTAGTGGATAGCGGGGGGTCAGATACGCAGTATTTT